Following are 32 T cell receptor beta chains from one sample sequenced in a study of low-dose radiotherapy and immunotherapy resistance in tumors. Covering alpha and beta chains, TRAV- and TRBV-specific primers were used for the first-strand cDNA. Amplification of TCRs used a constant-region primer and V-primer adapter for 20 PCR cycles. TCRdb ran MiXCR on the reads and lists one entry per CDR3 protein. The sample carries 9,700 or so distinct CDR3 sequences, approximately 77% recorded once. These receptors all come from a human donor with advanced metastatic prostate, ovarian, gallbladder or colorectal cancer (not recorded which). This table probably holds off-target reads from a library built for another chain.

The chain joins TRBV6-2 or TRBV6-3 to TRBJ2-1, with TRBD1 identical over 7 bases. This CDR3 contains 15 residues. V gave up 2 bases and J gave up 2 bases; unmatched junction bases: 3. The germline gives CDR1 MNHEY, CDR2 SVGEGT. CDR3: CASSYGQGAYNEQFF. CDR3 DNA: TGTGCCAGCAGTTACGGGCAGGGGGCCTACAATGAGCAGTTCTTC.

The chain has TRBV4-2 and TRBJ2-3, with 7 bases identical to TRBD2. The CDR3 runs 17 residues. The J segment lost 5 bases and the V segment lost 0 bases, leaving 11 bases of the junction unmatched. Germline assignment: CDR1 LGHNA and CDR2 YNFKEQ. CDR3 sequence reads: CASSQDSRYGEGDTQYF. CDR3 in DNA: TGTGCCAGCAGCCAAGATTCCCGGTACGGGGAGGGAGATACGCAGTATTTT.

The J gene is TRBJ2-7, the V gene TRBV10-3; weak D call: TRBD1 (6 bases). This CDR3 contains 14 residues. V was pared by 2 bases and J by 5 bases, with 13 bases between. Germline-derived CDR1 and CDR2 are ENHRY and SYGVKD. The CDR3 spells CAISEPQGRNEQYF. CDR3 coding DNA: TGTGCCATCAGTGAGCCCCAGGGGAGAAACGAGCAGTACTTC.

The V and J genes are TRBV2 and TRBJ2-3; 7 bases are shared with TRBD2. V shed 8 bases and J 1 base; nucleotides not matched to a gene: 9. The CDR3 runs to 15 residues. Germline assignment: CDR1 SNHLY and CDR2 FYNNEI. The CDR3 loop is CASGGSSGRTDTQYF. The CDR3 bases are TGTGCCAGCGGGGGGTCTAGCGGACGCACAGATACGCAGTATTTT. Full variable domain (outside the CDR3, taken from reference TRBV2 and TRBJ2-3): EPEVTQTPSHQVTQMGQEVILRCVPISNHLYFYWYRQILGQKVEFLVSFYNNEISEKSEIFDDQFSVERPDGSNFTLKIRSTKLEDSAMYFCASGGSSGRTDTQYFGPGTRLTVL.

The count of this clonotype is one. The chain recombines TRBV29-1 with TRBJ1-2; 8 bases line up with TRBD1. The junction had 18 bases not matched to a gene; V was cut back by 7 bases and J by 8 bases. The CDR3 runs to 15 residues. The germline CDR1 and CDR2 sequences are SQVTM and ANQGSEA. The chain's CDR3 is CSAGGGQGKTFGYTF. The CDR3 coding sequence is TGCAGCGCTGGAGGCGGACAGGGCAAGACCTTCGGCTACACCTTC.

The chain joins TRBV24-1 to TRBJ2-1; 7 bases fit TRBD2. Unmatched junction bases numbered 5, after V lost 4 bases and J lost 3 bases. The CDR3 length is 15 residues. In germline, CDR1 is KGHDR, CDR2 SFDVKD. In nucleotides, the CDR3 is TGTGCCACCAGTGACGCGGGAGAGGTCTACAATGAGCAGTTCTTC. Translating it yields CATSDAGEVYNEQFF.

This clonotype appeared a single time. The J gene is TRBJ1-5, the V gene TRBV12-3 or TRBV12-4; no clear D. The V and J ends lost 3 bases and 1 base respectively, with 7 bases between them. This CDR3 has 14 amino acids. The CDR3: CASSFVLSNQPQHF. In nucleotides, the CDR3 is TGTGCCAGCAGTTTTGTGCTGAGCAATCAGCCCCAGCATTTT.

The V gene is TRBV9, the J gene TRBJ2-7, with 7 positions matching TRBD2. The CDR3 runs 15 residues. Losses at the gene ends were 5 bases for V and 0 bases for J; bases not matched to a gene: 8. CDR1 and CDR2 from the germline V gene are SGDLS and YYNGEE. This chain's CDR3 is CASSRSGILSYEQYF. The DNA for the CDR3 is TGTGCCAGCAGTCGAAGCGGGATCCTCTCCTACGAGCAGTACTTC.

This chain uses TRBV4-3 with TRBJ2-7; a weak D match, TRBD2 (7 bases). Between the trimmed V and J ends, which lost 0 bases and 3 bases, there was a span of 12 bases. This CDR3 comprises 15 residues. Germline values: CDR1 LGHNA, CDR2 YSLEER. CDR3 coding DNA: TGCGCCAGCAGCCAAGATTCGGGGGGCGGCTACGAGCAGTACTTC. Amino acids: CASSQDSGGGYEQYF.

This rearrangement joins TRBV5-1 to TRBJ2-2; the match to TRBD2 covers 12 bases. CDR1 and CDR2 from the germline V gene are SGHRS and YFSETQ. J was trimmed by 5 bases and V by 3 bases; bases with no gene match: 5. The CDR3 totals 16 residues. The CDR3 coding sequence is TGCGCCAGCAGCTCAACGGGACTAGCGGGTACCGGGGAGCTGTTTTTT. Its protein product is CASSSTGLAGTGELFF.

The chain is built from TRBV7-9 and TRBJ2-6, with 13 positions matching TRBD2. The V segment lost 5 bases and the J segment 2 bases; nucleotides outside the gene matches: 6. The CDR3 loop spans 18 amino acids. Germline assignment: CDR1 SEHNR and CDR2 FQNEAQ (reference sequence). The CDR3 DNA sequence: TGTGCCAGCAGCCCGAGGACTAGCGGGAGCCCTGGGGCCAACGTCCTGACTTTC. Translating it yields CASSPRTSGSPGANVLTF.

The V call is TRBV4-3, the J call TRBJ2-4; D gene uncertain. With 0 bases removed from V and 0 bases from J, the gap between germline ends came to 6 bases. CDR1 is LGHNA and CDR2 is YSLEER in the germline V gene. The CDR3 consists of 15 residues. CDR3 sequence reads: CASSQDALAKNIQYF. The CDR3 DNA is TGCGCCAGCAGCCAAGATGCGTTAGCCAAAAACATTCAGTACTTC.

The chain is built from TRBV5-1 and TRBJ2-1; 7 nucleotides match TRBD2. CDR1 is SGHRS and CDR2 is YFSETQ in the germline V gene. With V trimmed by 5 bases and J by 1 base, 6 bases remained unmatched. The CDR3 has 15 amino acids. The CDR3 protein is CASSLSGISYNEQFF. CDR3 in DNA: TGCGCCAGCAGTCTGAGCGGGATATCCTACAATGAGCAGTTCTTC.

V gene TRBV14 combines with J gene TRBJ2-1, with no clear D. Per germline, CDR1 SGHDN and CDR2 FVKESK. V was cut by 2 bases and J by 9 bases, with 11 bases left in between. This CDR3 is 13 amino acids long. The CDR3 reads CASSQMGRGEQFF. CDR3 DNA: TGTGCCAGCAGCCAAATGGGCCGAGGTGAGCAGTTCTTC.

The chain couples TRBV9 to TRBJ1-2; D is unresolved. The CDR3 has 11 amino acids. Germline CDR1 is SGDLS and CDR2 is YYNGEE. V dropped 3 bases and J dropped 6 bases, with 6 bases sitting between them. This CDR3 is CASSGPDGYTF. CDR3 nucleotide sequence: TGTGCCAGCAGCGGCCCGGATGGCTACACCTTC.

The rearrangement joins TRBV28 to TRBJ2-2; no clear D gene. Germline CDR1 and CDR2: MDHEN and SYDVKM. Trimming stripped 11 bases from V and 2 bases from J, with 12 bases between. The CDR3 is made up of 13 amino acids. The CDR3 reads CAVFGGNTGELFF. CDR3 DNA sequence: TGTGCCGTCTTCGGCGGAAACACCGGGGAGCTGTTTTTT.

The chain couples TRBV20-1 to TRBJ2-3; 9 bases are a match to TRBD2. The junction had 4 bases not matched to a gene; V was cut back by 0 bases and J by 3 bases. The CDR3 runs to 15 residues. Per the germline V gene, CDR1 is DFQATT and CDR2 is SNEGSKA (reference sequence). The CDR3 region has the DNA TGCAGTGCTAGAGATAGTACTAGCGGGACAGATACGCAGTATTTT. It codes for CSARDSTSGTDTQYF.

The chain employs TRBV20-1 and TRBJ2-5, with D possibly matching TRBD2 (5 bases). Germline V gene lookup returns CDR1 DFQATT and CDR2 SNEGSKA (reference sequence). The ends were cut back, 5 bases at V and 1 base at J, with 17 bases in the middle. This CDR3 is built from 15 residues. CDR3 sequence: CSAGEFGSSQETQYF. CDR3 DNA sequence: TGCAGTGCTGGGGAATTTGGGAGCTCCCAAGAGACCCAGTACTTC.

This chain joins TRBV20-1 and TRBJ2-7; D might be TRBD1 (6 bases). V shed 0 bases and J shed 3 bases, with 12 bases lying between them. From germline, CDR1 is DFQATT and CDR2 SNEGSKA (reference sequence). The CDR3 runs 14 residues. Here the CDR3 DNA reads TGCAGTGCTAGAGAGACAGGCGTCGTCTACGAGCAGTACTTC. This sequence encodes CSARETGVVYEQYF.

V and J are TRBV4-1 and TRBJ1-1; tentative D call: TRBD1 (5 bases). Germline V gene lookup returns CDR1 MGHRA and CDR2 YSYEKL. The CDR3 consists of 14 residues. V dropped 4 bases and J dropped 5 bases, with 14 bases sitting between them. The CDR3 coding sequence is TGCGCCAGCAGCCGCAGGGAATCCTTGACTGAAGCTTTCTTT. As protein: CASSRRESLTEAFF.

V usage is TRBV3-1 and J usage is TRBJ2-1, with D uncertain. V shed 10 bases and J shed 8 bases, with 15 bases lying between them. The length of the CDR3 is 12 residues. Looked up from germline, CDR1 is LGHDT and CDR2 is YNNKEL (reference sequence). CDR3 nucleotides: TGTGCCACCGGACGGACCGCCGATGAGCAGTTCTTC. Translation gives CATGRTADEQFF.

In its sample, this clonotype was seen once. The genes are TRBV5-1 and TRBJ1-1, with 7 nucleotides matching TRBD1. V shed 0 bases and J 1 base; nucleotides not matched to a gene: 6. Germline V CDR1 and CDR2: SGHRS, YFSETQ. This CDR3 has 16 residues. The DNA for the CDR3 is TGCGCCAGCAGCTTGGGCCGCTCAGGGGGGAACACTGAAGCTTTCTTT. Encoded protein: CASSLGRSGGNTEAFF.

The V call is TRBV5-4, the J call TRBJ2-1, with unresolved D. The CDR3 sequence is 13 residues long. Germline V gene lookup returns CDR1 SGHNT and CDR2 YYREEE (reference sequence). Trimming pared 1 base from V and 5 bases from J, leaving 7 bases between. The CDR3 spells CASSLSQNNEQFF. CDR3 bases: TGTGCCAGCAGCTTGTCTCAGAACAATGAGCAGTTCTTC.

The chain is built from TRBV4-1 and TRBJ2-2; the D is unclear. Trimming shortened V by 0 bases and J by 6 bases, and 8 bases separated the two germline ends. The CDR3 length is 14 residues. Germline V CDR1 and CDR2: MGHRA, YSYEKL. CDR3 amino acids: CASSQDRRAGELFF. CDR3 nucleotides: TGCGCCAGCAGCCAAGATCGGAGAGCCGGGGAGCTGTTTTTT.

In DNA, the CDR3 is TGTGCCAGCAGTACCAGGGGAACGGGCCAAGAGACCCAGTACTTC. Translated, it gives CASSTRGTGQETQYF. The chain employs TRBV2 and TRBJ2-5; TRBD1 might be the D (6 bases). This CDR3 region has 15 residues. Germline CDR1 SNHLY, CDR2 FYNNEI. The V end was cut by 5 bases, the J end by 1 base, with 14 bases between.

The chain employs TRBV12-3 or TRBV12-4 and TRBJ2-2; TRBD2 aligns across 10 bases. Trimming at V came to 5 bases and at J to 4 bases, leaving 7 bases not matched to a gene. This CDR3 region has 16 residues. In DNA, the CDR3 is TGTGCCAGCAGTCTGGATAGCGGGAGGAGCACCGGGGAGCTGTTTTTT. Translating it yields CASSLDSGRSTGELFF.

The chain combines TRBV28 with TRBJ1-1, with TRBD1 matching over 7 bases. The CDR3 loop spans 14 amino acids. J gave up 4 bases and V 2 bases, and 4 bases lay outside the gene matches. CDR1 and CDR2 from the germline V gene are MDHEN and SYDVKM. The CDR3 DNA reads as TGTGCCAGCAGTTTAGAAGGGGGCTTCACTGAAGCTTTCTTT. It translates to CASSLEGGFTEAFF.

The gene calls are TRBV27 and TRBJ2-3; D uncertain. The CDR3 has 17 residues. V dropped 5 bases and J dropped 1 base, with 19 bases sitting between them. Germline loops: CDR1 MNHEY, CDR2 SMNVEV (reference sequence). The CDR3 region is CASSLKPGSTGTDTQYF. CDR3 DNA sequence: TGTGCCAGCAGTCTAAAGCCGGGCTCAACGGGCACAGATACGCAGTATTTT.

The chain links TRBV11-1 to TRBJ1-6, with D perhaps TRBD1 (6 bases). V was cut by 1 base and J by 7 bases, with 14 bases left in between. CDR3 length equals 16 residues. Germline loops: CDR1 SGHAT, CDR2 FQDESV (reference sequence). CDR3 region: CASSLERGQWNSPLHF. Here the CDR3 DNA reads TGTGCCAGCAGCTTAGAACGGGGGCAGTGGAATTCACCCCTCCACTTT. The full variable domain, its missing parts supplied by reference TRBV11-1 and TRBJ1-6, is EAEVAQSPRYKITEKSQAVAFWCDPISGHATLYWYRQILGQGPELLVQFQDESVVDDSQLPKDRFSAERLKGVDSTLKIQPAELGDSAMYLCASSLERGQWNSPLHFGNGTRLTVT.

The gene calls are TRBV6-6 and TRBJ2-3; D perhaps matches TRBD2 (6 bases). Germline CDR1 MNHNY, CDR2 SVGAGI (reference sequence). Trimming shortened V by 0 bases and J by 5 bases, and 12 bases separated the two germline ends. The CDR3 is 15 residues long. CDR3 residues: CASSYSRRGGDTQYF. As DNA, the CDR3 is TGTGCCAGCAGTTACTCTAGGAGGGGAGGAGATACGCAGTATTTT.

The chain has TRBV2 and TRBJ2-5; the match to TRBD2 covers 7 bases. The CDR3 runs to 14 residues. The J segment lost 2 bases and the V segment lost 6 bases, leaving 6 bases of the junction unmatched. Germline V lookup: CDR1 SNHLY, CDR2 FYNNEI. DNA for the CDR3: TGTGCCAGCAGCCTTTTCGGGGGGCAAGAGACCCAGTACTTC. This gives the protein CASSLFGGQETQYF.

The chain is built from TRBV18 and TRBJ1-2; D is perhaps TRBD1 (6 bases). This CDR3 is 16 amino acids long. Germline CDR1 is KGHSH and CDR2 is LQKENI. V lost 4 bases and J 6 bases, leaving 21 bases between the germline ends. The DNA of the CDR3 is TGTGCCAGCTCACGGGCTCTTGGACAGCAAGGGGATGGCTACACCTTC. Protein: CASSRALGQQGDGYTF.